These T cell receptor beta chains were read from a single sample in a study of T cell responses to AZD1222 COVID-19 vaccine. The assay was immunoSEQ multiplex PCR, and TCRdb's table has in-frame clones only and misses some. The sample lists about 140,000 clones, about 86% occurring once. This specimen consisted of peripheral blood, obtained on day 0 of AZD1222 vaccination. These receptors came from an adult in good health. Each CDR3 is given without its conserved first and last residue. A row's size may be missing; if present it is once, few, many or a size class.

TRBV19,NA,13,TRBJ1-3,ASSQDGASGNTIY
TRBV5-1,NA,12,TRBJ2-7,ASSGGLAMDEQY
TRBV28,once,13,TRBJ1-2,ASSYPEGSHYGYT
TRBV7-6,NA,15,TRBJ1-4,ASSSPGHKLTNEKLF
TRBV28,NA,8,TRBJ2-6,ASKANVLT
TRBV6-5,NA,14,TRBJ2-7,ASSFFGGQPPSEQY
TRBV28,NA,14,TRBJ1-5,ASSSGGARVGQPQH
TRBV28,NA,14,TRBJ2-6,ASSSGEHSGANVLT
TRBV5-1,NA,15,TRBJ1-2,ASSLGATGKGFYGYT
TRBV19,NA,10,TRBJ2-1,ASSPRYNEQF
TRBV18,NA,10,TRBJ2-5,ASSPVDGAQY
TRBV4-2,NA,13,TRBJ2-1,ASSQDLLGLNEQF
TRBV18,NA,11,TRBJ2-4,ASSPSAGGLQY
TRBV6-1,NA,11,TRBJ1-2,ASSEEGTYGYT
TRBV19,NA,11,TRBJ1-5,ASSWGAGQPQH
TRBV6-6,once,14,TRBJ2-1,ASSPTSGDSYNEQF
TRBV6-1,NA,14,TRBJ2-7,ASSENPSGGGYEQY
TRBV12-3/TRBV12-4,NA,11,TRBJ1-2,ASSRTGGSGYT
TRBV4-2,NA,14,TRBJ2-1,ASSQEIAGVGNEQF
TRBV7-2,once,12,TRBJ1-2,ASSLDLPGGGYT
TRBV30,once,14,TRBJ2-2,AWNLPGTSLAGELF
TRBV28,once,13,TRBJ1-3,ASSLPGPQRNTIY
TRBV6-5,few,12,TRBJ2-1,ASSYSRVYNEQF
TRBV7-2,NA,13,TRBJ2-3,ASSRGQGGWFEKY
TRBV15,NA,9,TRBJ2-1,ATLGRDEQF
TRBV3-1/TRBV3-2,NA,14,TRBJ2-3,ASSQGSGRGTDTQY
TRBV7-9,NA,12,TRBJ1-5,ASSDTGRSQPQH
TRBV14,NA,16,TRBJ2-4,ASSPRLEVGLAKNIQY
TRBV19,NA,14,TRBJ1-5,ASSIGARGGNQPQH
TRBV10-1,NA,15,TRBJ2-7,ASRHPTGTGLTWEQY
TRBV7-3,NA,14,TRBJ2-7,ASTPGGQGTPYEQY
TRBV9,NA,11,TRBJ1-5,ARLGAVGQPQH
TRBV5-1,NA,12,TRBJ2-7,ASSFSGGTYEQY
TRBV5-1,NA,11,TRBJ1-2,ASGPGQGGGYT
TRBV30,NA,9,TRBJ1-2,AWIPYEGLL
TRBV4-2,once,14,TRBJ1-4,ASSQDDDSLNEKLF
TRBV30,NA,12,TRBJ1-1,AWKGRLENTEAF
TRBV15,NA,13,TRBJ2-1,ATSSLAGGYNEQF
TRBV23-1,NA,12,TRBJ2-1,ASSQSSTYNEQF
TRBV5-1,NA,19,TRBJ1-2,ASRRKRTKKFGGGFSYGYT
TRBV5-1,NA,12,TRBJ1-1,ASSVGRGAPEAF
TRBV10-3,NA,11,TRBJ1-2,AIRGGPTYGYT
TRBV6-5,once,14,TRBJ2-7,ASSWGSRGGSYEQY
TRBV7-2,NA,11,TRBJ2-3,ASSLQGQDTQY
TRBV5-1,NA,12,TRBJ1-6,ASSHTDNNSPLH
TRBV30,NA,9,TRBJ2-2,AWSVIGELF
TRBV5-1,NA,12,TRBJ1-1,ASSPSGVGTEAF